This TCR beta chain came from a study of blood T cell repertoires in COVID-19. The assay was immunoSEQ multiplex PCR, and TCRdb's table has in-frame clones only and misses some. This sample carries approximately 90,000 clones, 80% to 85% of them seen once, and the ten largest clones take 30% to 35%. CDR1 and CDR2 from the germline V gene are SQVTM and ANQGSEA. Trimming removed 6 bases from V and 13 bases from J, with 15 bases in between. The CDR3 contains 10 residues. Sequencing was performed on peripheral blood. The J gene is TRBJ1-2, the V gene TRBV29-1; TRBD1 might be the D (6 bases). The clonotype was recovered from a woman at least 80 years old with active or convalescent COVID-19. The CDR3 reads CSVPGTYPTF. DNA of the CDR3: TGCAGCGTACCCGGGACATATCCCACCTTC.